The clone carrying this TCR beta chain showed up just a few times. CDR1 and CDR2 from the germline V gene are MNHEY and SMNVEV (reference sequence). There are 15 residues in the CDR3. Trimming cost V 5 bases and J 3 bases, with 14 bases left between them. These data originate in a study of cytomegalovirus exposure and HLA in healthy donors. Vbeta (60) and Jbeta (13) primers were used in the PCR. Only in-frame clones appear in the TCRdb table, and some are missing; sequencing was by immunoSEQ multiplex PCR. The table has 110,000 to 150,000 clones, 75% to 80% seen once. The rearrangement uses TRBV27 and TRBJ1-5, with D possibly TRBD1 on 5 matching bases. Sequenced input: PBMCs. The TCR comes from a female donor in good health and CMV-seronegative. The CDR3 DNA is TGTGCCAGCAGTAAGTTTTCGACAGACAATCAGCCCCAGCATTTT. Amino acids: CASSKFSTDNQPQHF.